This T cell receptor beta chain was sequenced in a study of radiotherapy plus CTLA-4 blockade in lung cancer. Whole-study context: Objective response was observed in roughly 17% of patients, and disease control in roughly 30%. Study outcomes and limitations: Expansion in blood of tumor-derived TCR clones was seen after radiotherapy plus ipilimumab.

The study gave focal radiation plus ipilimumab CTLA-4 blockade to patients with chemo-refractory metastatic non-small-cell lung cancer. Assay: immunoSEQ multiplex PCR; the TCRdb copy retains only in-frame clones and omits some. The sample yields 55,000 to 80,000 clones, roughly 84% seen once. As for this clone: Its antigen is unknown.

Germline V gives CDR1 SEHNR, CDR2 FQNEAQ (reference sequence). The CDR3 extends over 14 amino acids. V dropped 5 bases and J dropped 6; count of bases not matched to a gene: 10. The origin of this receptor is a human donor with non-small cell lung cancer that progressed on radiotherapy plus ipilimumab. The chain has TRBV7-9 and TRBJ2-7, with TRBD1 matching 7 bases. Material: peripheral blood, obtained from a patient treated with radiotherapy plus ipilimumab. CDR3 bases: TGTGCCAGCAGCCCCCGGACAGGTATCTCCGAGCAGTACTTC. It is translated as CASSPRTGISEQYF. The variable domain in full, with the rest retrieved from reference TRBV7-9 and TRBJ2-7, is DTGVSQNPRHKITKRGQNVTFRCDPISEHNRLYWYRQTLGQGPEFLTYFQNEAQLEKSRLLSDRFSAERPKGSFSTLEIQRTEQGDSAMYLCASSPRTGISEQYFGPGTRLTVT.